This T cell receptor beta chain comes out of a study of control samples from healthy donors and cancer patients. Germline V gene data show CDR1 as GTSNPN and CDR2 as SVGIG (reference sequence). The CDR3 spans 13 residues. The junction had 4 bases not matched to a gene; V was cut back by 1 base and J by 5 bases. The table came from immunoSEQ multiplex PCR; TCRdb's copy has only in-frame clones and leaves some out. The sample yields around 120,000 clones, more than 70% seen once. Specimen: blood. The V gene is TRBV30, the J gene TRBJ1-1; TRBD1 aligns across 7 bases. This sequence originates from a middle-aged man in good health. The CDR3 region has the DNA TGTGCCTGGAGTGGACAGGGAACGACTGAAGCTTTCTTT. The encoded protein is CAWSGQGTTEAFF.